The 23 T cell receptor beta chains below all came from one sample that was sequenced in a study of T cells in tuberculosis. Assay used: immunoSEQ multiplex PCR; TCRdb lists only in-frame clones, some missing. The sample has around 32,000 clones, around 94% seen once. The specimen sequenced was PBMCs. The source is a donor aged 10 to 29 with latent tuberculosis or without tuberculosis infection.

The chain carries TRBV5-1 and TRBJ2-7, with 10 bases identical to TRBD2. The CDR3 is 15 residues long. Trimming at V came to 1 base and at J to 2 bases, leaving 3 bases not matched to a gene. Germline lookup yields CDR1 SGHRS and CDR2 YFSETQ. The CDR3 bases are TGCGCCAGCAGCTTGTCTAGCGGGGGCCCCTACGAGCAGTACTTC. Translation: CASSLSSGGPYEQYF. The variable domain in full, completed from reference TRBV5-1 and TRBJ2-7, reads KAGVTQTPRYLIKTRGQQVTLSCSPISGHRSVSWYQQTPGQGLQFLFEYFSETQRNKGNFPGRFSGRQFSNSRSEMNVSTLELGDSALYLCASSLSSGGPYEQYFGPGTRLTVT.

The rearrangement links TRBV11-2 to TRBJ2-7; D possibly corresponds to TRBD2 (6 bases). In germline, CDR1 is SGHAT, CDR2 FQNNGV. CDR3 length equals 16 residues. With 0 bases removed from V and 4 bases from J, the gap between germline ends came to 16 bases. CDR3 residues: CASSLEYAPGRYEQYF. The CDR3 coding sequence is TGTGCCAGCAGCTTAGAGTACGCTCCAGGGAGGTACGAGCAGTACTTC.

This chain links TRBV7-9 with TRBJ2-1; the match to TRBD2 covers 9 bases. CDR1 and CDR2 (germline): SEHNR, FQNEAQ (reference sequence). The CDR3 runs to 15 residues. The V gene end was trimmed by 5 bases and the J gene end by 8 bases; junction bases not matched to a gene: 10. CDR3: CASSPDLAGVDEQFF. CDR3 DNA: TGTGCCAGCAGCCCGGACTTAGCGGGAGTGGATGAGCAGTTCTTC.

This clone was recorded a few times. The V gene is TRBV7-9, the J gene TRBJ2-1; D possibly corresponds to TRBD1 (8 bases). Per germline, CDR1 SEHNR and CDR2 FQNEAQ (reference sequence). Trimming left V 2 bases short and J 8 bases short, with 19 bases between. The CDR3 runs 16 residues. In DNA form, the CDR3 reads TGTGCCAGCAGCTTAATCGGACAGGGAGGGAGCGATGAGCAGTTCTTC. It is translated as CASSLIGQGGSDEQFF.

The CDR3 DNA follows: TGTGCCAGCAGCTCGAGGGGCGGGACCCTAGGGGAGCAGTACTTC. Its translation: CASSSRGGTLGEQYF. V usage is TRBV7-2 and J usage is TRBJ2-7; weak D call: TRBD2 (6 bases). This CDR3 region has 15 residues. The germline V gene encodes CDR1 SGHTA and CDR2 FQGNSA. Trimming took 4 bases from V and 7 from J, leaving 20 bases between them.

This CDR3 reads CASKGLEETQYF. The CDR3 DNA sequence: TGTGCCAGCAAAGGACTAGAAGAGACCCAGTACTTC. The chain joins TRBV2 to TRBJ2-5, with 7 bases that match TRBD2. The V gene's germline CDR1 is SNHLY and CDR2 FYNNEI. V shed 7 bases and J 3 bases; nucleotides not matched to a gene: 2. CDR3 length: 12 residues.

The chain links TRBV5-1 to TRBJ1-2; D possibly corresponds to TRBD1 (5 bases). Germline loops: CDR1 SGHRS, CDR2 YFSETQ. The CDR3 length is 14 residues. Trimming left V 1 base short and J 8 bases short, with 15 bases between. The CDR3 nucleotides read TGCGCCAGCAGCTTGAGGAGGGGCCCCGGCGGCTACACCTTC. Translating gives CASSLRRGPGGYTF.

In regard to this clone: In this CDR3 the conserved last residue, phenylalanine or tryptophan, is missing, so a read error is likely. It is unclear where the CDR3 begins or ends on the DNA, so no DNA is shown, and the CDR3 is as TCRdb lists it. The chain recombines TRBV6-5 with TRBJ2-7; the tabulated D call, TRBD1, remains unverified against the DNA. In germline, CDR1 is MNHEY, CDR2 SVGAGI. The CDR3 contains 9 residues when both ends are counted. This CDR3 is CASIYAGKC.

The CDR3: CASTPGTGSTDTQYF. CDR3 nucleotide sequence: TGCGCCAGCACTCCCGGGACAGGAAGCACAGATACGCAGTATTTT. The chain is built from TRBV5-1 and TRBJ2-3; 8 bases are a match to TRBD1. Germline V gene sequence: CDR1 SGHRS, CDR2 YFSETQ. The CDR3 has 15 residues. The junction had 6 bases not matched to a gene; V was cut back by 6 bases and J by 0 bases.

This chain links TRBV29-1 with TRBJ2-3, with 7 bases aligning to TRBD1. Germline lookup yields CDR1 SQVTM and CDR2 ANQGSEA. The CDR3 covers 15 residues. With V trimmed by 2 bases and J by 4 bases, 9 bases remained unmatched. The CDR3 DNA reads TGCAGCGTTGAAATAGGCCAGGGGGAACCAGATACGCAGTATTTT. This translates into CSVEIGQGEPDTQYF.

The chain links TRBV27 to TRBJ2-3; the D gene is possibly TRBD2 (5 bases). The CDR3 runs to 13 residues. Germline V lookup: CDR1 MNHEY, CDR2 SMNVEV (reference sequence). The V gene lost 4 bases and the J gene lost 4 bases, with 9 bases spanning the gap. The CDR3 DNA sequence: TGTGCCAGCAGTTCCGGGGTTGCAGATACGCAGTATTTT. As protein: CASSSGVADTQYF.

The chain uses TRBV5-1 and TRBJ2-1; TRBD1 matches 8 bases. The CDR3 runs 16 residues. V lost 3 bases to trimming and J lost 0 bases; unmatched junction nucleotides: 5. Germline V gene sequence: CDR1 SGHRS, CDR2 YFSETQ. The CDR3 loop reads CASSYSTGASYNEQFF. CDR3 DNA: TGCGCCAGCAGCTATTCGACAGGGGCCTCCTACAATGAGCAGTTCTTC. The full variable domain, with the rest looked up from reference TRBV5-1 and TRBJ2-1, is KAGVTQTPRYLIKTRGQQVTLSCSPISGHRSVSWYQQTPGQGLQFLFEYFSETQRNKGNFPGRFSGRQFSNSRSEMNVSTLELGDSALYLCASSYSTGASYNEQFFGPGTRLTVL.

The V call is TRBV18, the J call TRBJ2-6; 9 positions agree with TRBD1. V was pared by 6 bases and J by 2 bases, with 5 bases of the junction left unmatched. The length of the CDR3 is 16 residues. Germline loops: CDR1 KGHSH, CDR2 LQKENI. DNA for the CDR3: TGTGCCAGCTCGCCTACAGGGGGCGCTGGGGCCAACGTCCTGACTTTC. Translating it yields CASSPTGGAGANVLTF.

The rearrangement joins TRBV7-9 to TRBJ2-3; 9 bases match TRBD2. CDR3 length equals 12 residues. Germline V gene sequence: CDR1 SEHNR, CDR2 FQNEAQ (reference sequence). The J segment lost 9 bases and the V segment lost 5 bases, leaving 3 bases of the junction unmatched. The CDR3 is CASSLSGGTQYF. CDR3 nucleotides: TGTGCCAGCAGCCTTAGCGGGGGAACGCAGTATTTT. Drawing the rest from reference TRBV7-9 and TRBJ2-3, the complete variable domain is DTGVSQNPRHKITKRGQNVTFRCDPISEHNRLYWYRQTLGQGPEFLTYFQNEAQLEKSRLLSDRFSAERPKGSFSTLEIQRTEQGDSAMYLCASSLSGGTQYFGPGTRLTVL.

This sequence joins TRBV7-3 and TRBJ1-2; possible D gene TRBD1, 5 bases. CDR3 length equals 13 residues. Germline CDR1 SGHTA, CDR2 FQGTGA. V lost 5 bases and J lost 4, with 11 bases in between. The chain's CDR3 is CASSSTGSYGYTF. CDR3 in DNA: TGTGCCAGCAGCAGCACAGGTTCCTATGGCTACACCTTC.

A few counts support this clone. The rearrangement joins TRBV6-1 to TRBJ2-3; D call uncertain. The CDR3 extends over 12 amino acids. V was shortened by 6 bases and J by 5 bases, with 9 bases between the two germline ends. The germline V gene encodes CDR1 MNHNS and CDR2 SASEGT. This CDR3 reads CASRTSGDTQYF. The CDR3 DNA sequence: TGTGCCAGCAGGACCTCAGGAGATACGCAGTATTTT.

This clone was picked up one time. CDR3 DNA: TGTGCCAGCAGCGCGGGGACTAGTTTCCAAGAGACCCAGTACTTC. Translated, it gives CASSAGTSFQETQYF. The chain joins TRBV5-8 to TRBJ2-5; 8 bases match TRBD2. V trimming: 4 bases; J trimming: 1 base; junction bases outside the gene matches: 6. From germline, CDR1 is SGHTS and CDR2 YDEGEE. This CDR3 has 15 residues.

The sample holds one count of this clone. This sequence joins TRBV28 and TRBJ2-1; TRBD2 agrees at 10 bases. In germline, CDR1 is MDHEN, CDR2 SYDVKM. The CDR3 has 15 residues. Germline trimming cut 2 bases from V and 10 bases from J; bases unmatched to any gene: 8. CDR3 sequence: CASSLSLAGVHEQFF. The CDR3 DNA is TGTGCCAGCAGTTTAAGTCTAGCGGGAGTTCACGAGCAGTTCTTC.

The chain links TRBV5-1 to TRBJ2-1; TRBD1 is a possible D gene (6 bases). In germline, CDR1 is SGHRS, CDR2 YFSETQ. The ends were cut back, 4 bases at V and 6 bases at J, with 17 bases in the middle. This CDR3 has 15 amino acids. The CDR3 bases are TGCGCCAGCAGCCCGAGGGACAACGTGGGCAATGAGCAGTTCTTC. Its translation: CASSPRDNVGNEQFF.

The chain is built from TRBV2 and TRBJ2-1; D might be TRBD1 (6 bases). Per the germline V gene, CDR1 is SNHLY and CDR2 is FYNNEI. This CDR3 contains 14 residues. V shed 7 bases and J shed 5 bases, with 15 bases lying between them. This CDR3 is CASTQPGVNNEQFF. CDR3 bases: TGTGCCAGCACCCAGCCAGGGGTAAACAATGAGCAGTTCTTC.

This chain connects TRBV10-1 to TRBJ2-1; 12 positions agree with TRBD1. Trimming took 6 bases from V and 8 from J; bases not matched to a gene: 11. The germline gives CDR1 WNHNN, CDR2 SYGVQD (reference sequence). The CDR3 totals 16 residues. The DNA of the CDR3 is TGCGCCAGCAGCTACCTCCGGGACAGGGGGCTAGATGAGCAGTTCTTC. It codes for CASSYLRDRGLDEQFF.

This clone was counted once. The same CDR3 can be traced to other DNA sequences in this sample. The gene calls are TRBV9 and TRBJ1-5, with TRBD1 matching over 8 bases. Germline CDR1 and CDR2: SGDLS and YYNGEE. The V and J ends lost 0 bases and 4 bases, in that order; junction bases with no gene match: 0. The CDR3 sequence is 14 residues long. The CDR3 here is CASSVGTGNQPQHF. The CDR3 region has the DNA TGTGCCAGCAGCGTAGGGACAGGGAATCAGCCCCAGCATTTT.

Only one count was recorded for this clone. The chain employs TRBV19 and TRBJ2-7; 7 bases map to TRBD1. The CDR3 totals 11 residues. J lost 6 bases, V lost 7 bases, and 3 bases had no gene match. From germline, CDR1 is LNHDA and CDR2 SQIVND (reference sequence). The CDR3: CASIDRAEQYF. The CDR3 DNA sequence: TGTGCCAGTATTGACAGGGCCGAGCAGTACTTC.